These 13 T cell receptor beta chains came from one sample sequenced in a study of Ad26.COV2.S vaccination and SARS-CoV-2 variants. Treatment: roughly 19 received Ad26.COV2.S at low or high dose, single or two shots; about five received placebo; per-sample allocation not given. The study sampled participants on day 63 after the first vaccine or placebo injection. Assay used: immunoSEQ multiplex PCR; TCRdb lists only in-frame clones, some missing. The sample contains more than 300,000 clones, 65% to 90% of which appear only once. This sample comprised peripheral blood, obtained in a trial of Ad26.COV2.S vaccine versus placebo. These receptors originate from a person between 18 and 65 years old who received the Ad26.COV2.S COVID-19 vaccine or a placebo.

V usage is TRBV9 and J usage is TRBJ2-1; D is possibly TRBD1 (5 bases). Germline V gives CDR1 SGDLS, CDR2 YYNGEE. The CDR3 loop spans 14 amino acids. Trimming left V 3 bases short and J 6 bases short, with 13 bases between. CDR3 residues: CASSAGSGFNEQFF. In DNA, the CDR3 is TGTGCCAGCAGCGCAGGGTCCGGCTTCAATGAGCAGTTCTTC.

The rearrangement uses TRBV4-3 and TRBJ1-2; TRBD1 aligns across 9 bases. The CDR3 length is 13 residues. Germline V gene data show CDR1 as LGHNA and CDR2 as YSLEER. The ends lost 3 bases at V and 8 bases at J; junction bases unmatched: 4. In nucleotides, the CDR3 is TGCGCCAGCAGCCACCCGACAGGGGGGGGCTACACCTTC. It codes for CASSHPTGGGYTF.

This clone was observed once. In DNA, the CDR3 is TGTGCCAGCAGCGGGACGTCCAGCAACGAGCAGTACTTC. This gives the protein CASSGTSSNEQYF. This chain uses TRBV7-2 with TRBJ2-7, with D possibly called TRBD1 or TRBD2 (5 bases each). The CDR3 has 13 amino acids. V lost 5 bases and J 5 bases, leaving 13 bases between the germline ends. CDR1 SGHTA and CDR2 FQGNSA come from the germline V gene. The full variable domain, in which reference TRBV7-2 and TRBJ2-7 provide the parts outside the CDR3, is GAGVSQSPSNKVTEKGKDVELRCDPISGHTALYWYRQSLGQGLEFLIYFQGNSAPDKSGLPSDRFSAERTGGSVSTLTIQRTQQEDSAVYLCASSGTSSNEQYFGPGTRLTVT.

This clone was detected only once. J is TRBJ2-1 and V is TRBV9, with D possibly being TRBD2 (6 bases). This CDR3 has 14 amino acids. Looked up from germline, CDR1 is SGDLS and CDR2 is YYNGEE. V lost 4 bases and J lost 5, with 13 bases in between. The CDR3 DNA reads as TGTGCCAGCAGCCCAACCGGGAGCCACAATGAGCAGTTCTTC. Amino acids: CASSPTGSHNEQFF. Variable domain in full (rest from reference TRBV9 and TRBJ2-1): DSGVTQTPKHLITATGQRVTLRCSPRSGDLSVYWYQQSLDQGLQFLIQYYNGEERAKGNILERFSAQQFPDLHSELNLSSLELGDSALYFCASSPTGSHNEQFFGPGTRLTVL.

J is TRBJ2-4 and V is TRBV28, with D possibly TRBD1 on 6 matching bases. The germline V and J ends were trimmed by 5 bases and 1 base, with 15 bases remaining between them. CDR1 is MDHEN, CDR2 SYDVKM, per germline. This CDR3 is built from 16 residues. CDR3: CASSLLDSPAKNIQYF. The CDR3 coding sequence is TGTGCCAGCAGTCTTCTGGACAGCCCTGCCAAAAACATTCAGTACTTC.

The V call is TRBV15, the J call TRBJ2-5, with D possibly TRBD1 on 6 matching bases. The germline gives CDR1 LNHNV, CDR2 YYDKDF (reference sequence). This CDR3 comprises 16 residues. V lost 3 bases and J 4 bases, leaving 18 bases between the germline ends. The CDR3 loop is CATSSPAGGGRETQYF. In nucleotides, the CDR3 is TGTGCCACCAGCAGTCCCGCAGGTGGGGGCCGAGAGACCCAGTACTTC.

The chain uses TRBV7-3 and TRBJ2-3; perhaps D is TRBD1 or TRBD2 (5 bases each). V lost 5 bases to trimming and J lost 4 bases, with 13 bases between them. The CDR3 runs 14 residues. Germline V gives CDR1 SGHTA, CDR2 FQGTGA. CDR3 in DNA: TGTGCCAGCAGCCGAGGGACCTCCCCAGATACGCAGTATTTT. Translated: CASSRGTSPDTQYF.

The CDR3 loop reads CASSPGLAVYNEQFF. DNA for the CDR3: TGTGCCAGCAGCCCCGGACTAGCGGTATACAATGAGCAGTTCTTC. V gene TRBV7-6 combines with J gene TRBJ2-1, with 10 bases lining up with TRBD2. Germline CDR1 is SGHVS and CDR2 is FNYEAQ. Trimming removed 5 bases from V and 4 bases from J; junction bases left unmatched: 5. This CDR3 has 15 amino acids.

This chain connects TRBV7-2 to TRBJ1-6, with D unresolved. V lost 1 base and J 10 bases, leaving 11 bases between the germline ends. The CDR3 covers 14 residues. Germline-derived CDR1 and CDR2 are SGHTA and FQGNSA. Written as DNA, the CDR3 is TGTGCCAGCAGCTTAGAGAAGGGTATCTCACCCCTCCACTTT. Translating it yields CASSLEKGISPLHF.

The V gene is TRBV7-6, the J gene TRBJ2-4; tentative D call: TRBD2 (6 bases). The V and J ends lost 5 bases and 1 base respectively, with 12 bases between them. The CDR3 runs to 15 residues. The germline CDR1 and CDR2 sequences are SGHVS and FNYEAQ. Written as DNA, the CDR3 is TGTGCCAGCAGCAGGGGCGGAGGGGCCAAAAACATTCAGTACTTC. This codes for CASSRGGGAKNIQYF.

CDR3 protein: CASSVLGQGGGDTQYF. DNA for the CDR3: TGTGCCAGCAGCGTACTGGGACAGGGAGGAGGAGATACGCAGTATTTT. The genes are TRBV9 and TRBJ2-3; 9 positions agree with TRBD1. After removal of 1 base from V and 5 bases from J, the junction contained 8 bases not matched to a gene. Germline V CDR1 and CDR2: SGDLS, YYNGEE. This CDR3 is 16 amino acids long. Filled out from reference TRBV9 and TRBJ2-3, the complete variable domain reads DSGVTQTPKHLITATGQRVTLRCSPRSGDLSVYWYQQSLDQGLQFLIQYYNGEERAKGNILERFSAQQFPDLHSELNLSSLELGDSALYFCASSVLGQGGGDTQYFGPGTRLTVL.

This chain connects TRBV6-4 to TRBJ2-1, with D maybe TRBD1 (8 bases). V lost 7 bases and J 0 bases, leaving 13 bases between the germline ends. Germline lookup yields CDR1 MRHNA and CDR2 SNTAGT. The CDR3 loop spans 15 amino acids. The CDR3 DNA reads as TGTGCCAGCACGGGGGGACAGGTCTCCTACAATGAGCAGTTCTTC. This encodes CASTGGQVSYNEQFF.

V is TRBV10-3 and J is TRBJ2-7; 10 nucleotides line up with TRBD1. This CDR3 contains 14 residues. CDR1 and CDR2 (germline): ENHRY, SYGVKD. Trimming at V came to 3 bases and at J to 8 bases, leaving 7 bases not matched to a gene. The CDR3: CAISDGDRGGKQYF. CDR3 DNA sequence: TGTGCCATCAGTGATGGGGACAGGGGAGGTAAGCAGTACTTC.